Each of the 9 T cell receptor beta chains below was sequenced from the same sample in a study of cytomegalovirus exposure and HLA in healthy donors. The study ran its PCR with 60 Vbeta and 13 Jbeta primers. Assay: immunoSEQ multiplex PCR; the TCRdb copy retains only in-frame clones and omits some. The table shows about 96,000 clones, with 65% to 75% occurring only once. The sample comprised PBMCs. The source of these receptors is a female donor in good health and CMV-seropositive.

V usage is TRBV6-1 and J usage is TRBJ1-2; weak D call: TRBD1 (5 bases). The CDR3 length is 13 residues. Per germline, CDR1 MNHNS and CDR2 SASEGT. V lost 6 bases to trimming and J lost 2 bases, with 10 bases between them. Written as DNA, the CDR3 is TGTGCCAGCAGCGGAGGGGTCAACTATGGCTACACCTTC. Protein: CASSGGVNYGYTF.

The rearrangement joins TRBV4-2 to TRBJ2-1, with TRBD1 matching over 7 bases. The CDR3 consists of 15 residues. Germline V gene data show CDR1 as LGHNA and CDR2 as YNFKEQ. V gave up 2 bases and J gave up 0 bases; unmatched junction bases: 1. CDR3 loop: CASSQRDSSYNEQFF. In nucleotides, the CDR3 is TGTGCCAGCAGCCAACGGGACAGCTCCTACAATGAGCAGTTCTTC.

This clone showed up just once. The chain employs TRBV6-5 and TRBJ2-1; D is unclear. Germline V lookup: CDR1 MNHEY, CDR2 SVGAGI. CDR3 length: 14 amino acids. The V end lost 0 bases, the J end lost 1 base, and 4 bases lay between the germline ends. The CDR3 protein is CASSYSRSYNEQFF. The CDR3 region has the DNA TGTGCCAGCAGTTACTCGCGGTCCTACAATGAGCAGTTCTTC.

V is TRBV7-8 and J is TRBJ2-3; 13 positions match TRBD2. Germline lookup yields CDR1 SGHVS and CDR2 FQNEAQ. J was trimmed by 6 bases and V by 1 base; bases with no gene match: 7. This CDR3 contains 17 residues. CDR3: CASSLGTSGRRDDTQYF. Written as DNA, the CDR3 is TGTGCCAGCAGCTTAGGGACTAGCGGGAGAAGGGACGATACGCAGTATTTT.

The chain is built from TRBV6-6 and TRBJ1-5; 7 bases fit TRBD1. V gave up 7 bases and J gave up 7 bases; unmatched junction bases: 7. The CDR3 loop spans 13 amino acids. CDR1 and CDR2 (germline): MNHNY, SVGAGI (reference sequence). The DNA for the CDR3 is TGTGCCAGCATCCGGGACAGCGGGCAGCCCCAGCATTTT. Amino acid sequence: CASIRDSGQPQHF.

The rearrangement joins TRBV4-1 to TRBJ2-7; TRBD2 agrees at 8 bases. Germline V gene data show CDR1 as MGHRA and CDR2 as YSYEKL. Trimming cost V 0 bases and J 2 bases; bases outside gene matches: 12. The CDR3 runs to 18 residues. CDR3: CASSQDRSDGLATYEQYF. The CDR3 DNA is TGCGCCAGCAGCCAAGATCGGTCCGATGGACTAGCTACCTACGAGCAGTACTTC.

The chain is built from TRBV7-3 and TRBJ1-1; D is ambiguous. Germline V gene sequence: CDR1 SGHTA, CDR2 FQGTGA. The CDR3 runs to 13 residues. Trimming took 0 bases from V and 6 from J, leaving 8 bases between them. CDR3 DNA sequence: TGTGCCAGCAGCTTAACGCCGAGGGCTGAAGCTTTCTTT. Translated: CASSLTPRAEAFF.

The J gene is TRBJ1-1, the V gene TRBV28; D ambiguous. With 8 bases removed from V and 4 bases from J, the gap between germline ends came to 11 bases. CDR1 is MDHEN and CDR2 is SYDVKM in the germline V gene. The CDR3 sequence is 12 residues long. The CDR3 is CASREGGTEAFF. The CDR3 DNA is TGTGCCAGCCGGGAGGGCGGCACTGAAGCTTTCTTT. The whole variable domain, remainder taken from reference TRBV28 and TRBJ1-1, is DVKVTQSSRYLVKRTGEKVFLECVQDMDHENMFWYRQDPGLGLRLIYFSYDVKMKEKGDIPEGYSVSREKKERFSLILESASTNQTSMYLCASREGGTEAFFGQGTRLTVV.

This sequence joins TRBV25-1 and TRBJ2-7, with no clear D. The CDR3 sequence is 13 residues long. Germline V gene sequence: CDR1 MGHDK, CDR2 SYGVNS. V was clipped by 8 bases and J by 3 bases, with 14 bases between them. CDR3 sequence (DNA): TGTGCCAGCTCTCCGGGTAAACACTACGAGCAGTACTTC. Protein product: CASSPGKHYEQYF.